This T cell receptor beta chain is drawn from a study of cytomegalovirus exposure and HLA in healthy donors. TCRdb keeps only in-frame clones here, not all; method: immunoSEQ multiplex PCR. The sample records about 250,000 clones, more than 85% being singletons. Germline CDR1 SNHLY, CDR2 FYNNEI. There are 14 residues in the CDR3. Trimming left V 7 bases short and J 2 bases short, with 14 bases between. Notes on the study in general: Cytomegalovirus-associated status was assigned to about 180 TCR beta chains.

As concerns this clone: Its antigen remains unknown.

The TCR was taken from a man aged 18 to 35 in good health and CMV-seropositive. The V gene is TRBV2, the J gene TRBJ1-2; D is undetermined. Sequenced input: PBMCs. The CDR3 DNA reads as TGTGCCAGCACCCCGGGGAGGTCCAACTATGGCTACACCTTC. Translation gives CASTPGRSNYGYTF.